These T cell receptor beta chains were read from a single sample in a study of graft-versus-host responses after intestinal transplantation. No antigen is known for these receptors. Profiling relied on immunoSEQ multiplex PCR, and the TCRdb table lists in-frame clones only, not all of them. The sample comprises more than 80,000 clones, about 89% of which are singletons, and approximately 0.35% rests with the top ten. Sample: unstimulated CD4+ T cells sorted from spleen or lymph node cells, taken before intestinal transplant. The origin of the receptors is a human donor who received an intestinal transplant. The conserved cysteine and the conserved F or W are not part of the CDR3 here.

V	J	CDR3
TRBV27	TRBJ2-7	ASSLRDSTSGHSYEQY
TRBV30	TRBJ2-1	AWSAPGQGFYNEQF
TRBV20-1	TRBJ2-1	SASNNEQF
TRBV4-1	TRBJ2-7	ASSHAPGPQGYEQY
TRBV27	TRBJ2-1	ASSPVSGGARGEQF
TRBV28	TRBJ2-3	ASSFGAGIADTQY
TRBV15	TRBJ2-6	ATSIGGDPGANVLT
TRBV28	TRBJ2-3	ASIGLADNTDTQY
TRBV30	TRBJ2-2	AWSGGTPRNTGELF
TRBV7-8	TRBJ1-1	ASSSMTGRAF
TRBV5-1	TRBJ2-1	ASSLDRGNEQF
TRBV27	TRBJ2-7	ASSLSGQGFLSSYEQY
TRBV10-1	TRBJ1-6	ASSESARSPLH
TRBV5-1	TRBJ2-5	ASSLGAARMETQY